This T cell receptor (beta chain) comes out of a study of shared clonotypes between healthy human individuals. This was a deep-level run. Here immunoSEQ multiplex PCR was the method, and the copy in TCRdb shows in-frame clones only, minus some. In the table there are under 2,500,000 clones, around 95% of which are singletons. Germline lookup yields CDR1 LNHDA and CDR2 SQIVND (reference sequence). The CDR3 has 13 amino acids. V lost 5 bases and J 3 bases, leaving 11 bases between the germline ends. The chain employs TRBV19 and TRBJ2-7; TRBD1 might be the D (6 bases). This sequence was found in a young man in good health. Input material: naive CD4+ T cells sorted from blood. The subset: CD45RA+ positively selected. CDR3 amino acids: CASSDQQGYEQYF. The CDR3 DNA follows: TGTGCCAGTAGTGACCAACAGGGCTACGAGCAGTACTTC.